These 26 T cell receptor beta chains were sequenced from one sample in a study of identical twins. TCRdb re-analysed the 5' RACE reads in MiXCR, keeping a single row per CDR3 protein. The repertoire includes 1.5 million or so distinct CDR3 sequences, about 30% of them detected once, and approximately 0.29% sits in the top ten. The sample was cord blood. The source of these receptors is a newborn girl in good health.

The CDR3 DNA follows: TGTGCCAGCAGTGGATGGGAGACCCAGTACTTC. The encoded protein is CASSGWETQYF. The gene calls are TRBV2 and TRBJ2-5, with unresolved D. The germline CDR1 and CDR2 sequences are SNHLY and FYNNEI. V was trimmed by 4 bases and J by 5 bases, leaving 5 bases between them. There are 11 residues in the CDR3.

V is TRBV30 and J is TRBJ1-4; perhaps TRBD1 as D (6 bases). Germline CDR1 is GTSNPN and CDR2 is SVGIG (reference sequence). Between the trimmed V and J ends, which lost 7 bases and 8 bases, there was a span of 17 bases. The CDR3 sequence is 13 residues long. CDR3: CALATGAVEKLFF. The DNA for the CDR3 is TGTGCCTTGGCTACGGGGGCGGTGGAAAAACTGTTTTTT.

This chain joins TRBV7-9 and TRBJ2-1, with 8 nucleotides matching TRBD2. The DNA matches TRBJ2-7 better at its end, which makes the J call doubtful. The CDR3 runs to 17 residues. Germline assignment: CDR1 SEHNR and CDR2 FQNEAQ (reference sequence). This chain's CDR3 is CASSLVGASGFYNEQYF. The CDR3 coding sequence is TGTGCCAGCAGCTTAGTAGGGGCTAGCGGGTTCTACAATGAGCAGTACTTC.

The sample holds a few counts of this clonotype. The chain is built from TRBV4-1 and TRBJ2-5, with 8 positions matching TRBD2. The CDR3 has 16 residues. Germline trimming cut 2 bases from V and 1 base from J; bases unmatched to any gene: 6. Germline V gene data show CDR1 as MGHRA and CDR2 as YSYEKL. CDR3 DNA: TGCGCCAGCAGCCAATGGCGGGGGGACCTCCAAGAGACCCAGTACTTC. Protein product: CASSQWRGDLQETQYF.

The rearrangement uses TRBV27 and TRBJ2-7; the match to TRBD2 covers 7 bases. V gave up 8 bases and J gave up 0 bases; unmatched junction bases: 16. The length of the CDR3 is 17 residues. Per germline, CDR1 MNHEY and CDR2 SMNVEV (reference sequence). CDR3 region: CASLTSARYLSSYEQYF. CDR3 nucleotides: TGTGCCAGCCTTACTAGCGCCAGGTACCTAAGCTCCTACGAGCAGTACTTC.

There are a few counts of this clonotype. The chain recombines TRBV5-1 with TRBJ2-1, with D possibly matching TRBD1 (6 bases). The CDR3 totals 14 residues. Trimming cost V 3 bases and J 7 bases, with 14 bases left between them. Per the germline V gene, CDR1 is SGHRS and CDR2 is YFSETQ. The CDR3 DNA reads TGCGCCAGCAGCTCCCGGGACACAAGGAATGAGCAGTTCTTC. Encoded protein: CASSSRDTRNEQFF.

Turning to this clonotype: One base away lies a much larger clone, so this may be a sequencing read error. CDR3 in DNA: TGTGCCAGCAGTCTGCGGGGGCTACCCACAGATACGCACTATTTT. Amino acids: CASSLRGLPTDTHYF. The genes are TRBV2 and TRBJ2-3, with D perhaps matching TRBD2 (7 bases). The CDR3 covers 15 residues. The germline gives CDR1 SNHLY, CDR2 FYNNEI.

The sample holds many counts of this clonotype. The chain carries TRBV4-1 and TRBJ2-7; 10 nucleotides align to TRBD2. V gave up 3 bases and J gave up 4 bases; unmatched junction bases: 6. The CDR3 runs 15 residues. The germline CDR1 and CDR2 sequences are MGHRA and YSYEKL. The CDR3 DNA sequence: TGCGCCAGCAGCCAGCCTACTAGCGGGAAGTACGAGCAGTACTTC. It encodes CASSQPTSGKYEQYF.

This clonotype appeared a single time. The rearrangement uses TRBV7-8 and TRBJ2-5; TRBD2 is a possible D gene (7 bases). Germline loops: CDR1 SGHVS, CDR2 FQNEAQ. Trimming shortened V by 5 bases and J by 3 bases, and 13 bases separated the two germline ends. This CDR3 spans 14 amino acids. Written as DNA, the CDR3 is TGTGCCAGCAGCCTTGGGGAGGGGGAAGAGACCCAGTACTTC. Protein product: CASSLGEGEETQYF.

The genes are TRBV7-2 and TRBJ2-2; D unresolved. This CDR3 is 12 amino acids long. CDR1 SGHTA and CDR2 FQGNSA come from the germline V gene. The ends were cut back, 1 base at V and 16 bases at J, with 13 bases in the middle. The CDR3 is CASSLEVGDPFF. In DNA, the CDR3 is TGTGCCAGCAGCTTAGAGGTTGGGGATCCGTTTTTT.

This clonotype has a handful of counts. The genes are TRBV6-5 and TRBJ1-6; no firm D call. Germline V gives CDR1 MNHEY, CDR2 SVGAGI. V was pared by 7 bases and J by 7 bases, with 11 bases between. The CDR3 is 13 amino acids. The CDR3 DNA follows: TGTGCCAGCAAGCCCCAACTGAATTCACCCCTCCACTTT. Its protein product is CASKPQLNSPLHF.

The chain couples TRBV11-2 to TRBJ2-5; 10 bases line up with TRBD2. CDR3 size: 14 residues. From germline, CDR1 is SGHAT and CDR2 FQNNGV. V trimming: 4 bases; J trimming: 8 bases; junction bases outside the gene matches: 7. Here the CDR3 DNA reads TGTGCCAGCAGCTCACTGACTAGCGGGTTCACCCAGTACTTC. This encodes CASSSLTSGFTQYF.

V and J are TRBV6-1 and TRBJ1-2, with 7 positions matching TRBD1. V dropped 3 bases and J dropped 4; count of bases not matched to a gene: 5. CDR1 is MNHNS, CDR2 SASEGT, per germline. This CDR3 region has 14 residues. This CDR3 reads CASSETGPLYGYTF. In DNA, the CDR3 is TGTGCCAGCAGTGAGACAGGGCCGCTCTATGGCTACACCTTC.

This clonotype has just a few counts. The chain combines TRBV2 with TRBJ1-5; the D gene is possibly TRBD1 (5 bases). The CDR3 length is 15 residues. Germline CDR1 reads SNHLY; CDR2 reads FYNNEI. V lost 6 bases and J 2 bases, leaving 14 bases between the germline ends. CDR3 in amino acids: CASSLRGSGNQPQHF. The CDR3, as DNA: TGTGCCAGCAGCTTGAGGGGCTCGGGCAATCAGCCCCAGCATTTT.

The chain employs TRBV20-1 and TRBJ2-5; 8 bases are shared with TRBD1. The trim removed 7 bases at V and 7 bases at J, leaving 17 bases unmatched. The CDR3 runs 15 residues. Germline V gene lookup returns CDR1 DFQATT and CDR2 SNEGSKA (reference sequence). The CDR3 bases are TGCAGTGTTTTAGCGGACAGGGTTGGGGCCATGACCCAGTACTTC. Its protein is CSVLADRVGAMTQYF.

About this clonotype: A read error may produce the germline difference seen at one junction end. The rearrangement links TRBV12-3 or TRBV12-4 to TRBJ2-4, with D hard to call. Gene TRBJ2-5 matches the end of the DNA better, so the J call may be wrong. The CDR3 consists of 13 residues. The CDR3 here is CANSFERRETQYF. The CDR3 DNA reads TGTGCCAACAGTTTCGAGCGTAGGGAGACCCAGTACTTC.

For the CDR3, the DNA is TGCAGTGCTAGAGGCAGCACTGAAGCTTTCTTT. Translating gives CSARGSTEAFF. The gene calls are TRBV20-1 and TRBJ1-1, with unresolved D. Between the trimmed V and J ends, which lost 1 base and 4 bases, there was a span of 4 bases. CDR1 DFQATT and CDR2 SNEGSKA come from the germline V gene (reference sequence). The CDR3 contains 11 residues.

V gene TRBV20-1 combines with J gene TRBJ1-6; TRBD1 is a possible D gene (6 bases). The length of the CDR3 is 14 residues. Germline V gives CDR1 DFQATT, CDR2 SNEGSKA (reference sequence). Trimming took 4 bases from V and 13 from J, leaving 20 bases between them. CDR3 sequence reads: CSAKHRVELVPLHF. CDR3 DNA: TGCAGTGCTAAGCACAGGGTGGAACTGGTTCCCCTCCACTTT.

The chain joins TRBV3-1 to TRBJ1-5; D is uncertain. Trimming removed 1 base from V and 0 bases from J, with 7 bases in between. Per the germline V gene, CDR1 is LGHDT and CDR2 is YNNKEL (reference sequence). This CDR3 spans 15 amino acids. The CDR3 sequence is CASSQGSFSNQPQHF. DNA of the CDR3: TGTGCCAGCAGCCAAGGATCTTTTAGCAATCAGCCCCAGCATTTT.

The chain is built from TRBV20-1 and TRBJ2-3; 10 bases are shared with TRBD2. The CDR3 runs to 15 residues. V lost 3 bases to trimming and J lost 6 bases; unmatched junction nucleotides: 9. Per the germline V gene, CDR1 is DFQATT and CDR2 is SNEGSKA (reference sequence). The CDR3 nucleotides read TGCAGTGCTAGCCGGACTAGCGGAATAAGGGATACGCAGTATTTT. Protein: CSASRTSGIRDTQYF.

This clonotype was counted only a few times. The rearrangement joins TRBV28 to TRBJ2-3, with D possibly being TRBD2 (6 bases). Germline V lookup: CDR1 MDHEN, CDR2 SYDVKM. V was pared by 3 bases and J by 5 bases, with 21 bases between. The CDR3 consists of 17 residues. CDR3 coding DNA: TGTGCCAGCAGTTTCCCAACCGGGAGAAATCCACAAGATACGCAGTATTTT. Residues: CASSFPTGRNPQDTQYF.

This chain connects TRBV3-1 to TRBJ2-4, with unresolved D. The J call is doubtful: the DNA matches TRBJ2-7 better. Germline V lookup: CDR1 LGHDT, CDR2 YNNKEL (reference sequence). This CDR3 contains 14 residues. This CDR3 is CASSHPLNTYEQYF. The CDR3 DNA reads as TGTGCCAGCAGCCATCCTCTTAACACCTACGAGCAGTACTTC.

V and J are TRBV20-1 and TRBJ1-2; TRBD1 matches 11 bases. The germline V gene has CDR1 DFQATT and CDR2 SNEGSKA (reference sequence). J lost 7 bases, V lost 4 bases, and 11 bases had no gene match. The CDR3 has 15 amino acids. Here the CDR3 DNA reads TGCAGTGCTACCCGGGACAGGGGGATAAATGGTGGCTACACCTTC. Residues: CSATRDRGINGGYTF.

This clonotype occurred once. J is TRBJ2-5 and V is TRBV7-6; D might be TRBD2 (6 bases). CDR3 length: 15 amino acids. Trimming took 3 bases from V and 3 from J, leaving 14 bases between them. Looked up from germline, CDR1 is SGHVS and CDR2 is FNYEAQ. The CDR3 sequence: CASSFLASAKETQYF. The DNA for the CDR3 is TGTGCCAGCAGCTTCCTAGCTAGCGCGAAAGAGACCCAGTACTTC.

The chain links TRBV27 to TRBJ2-7, with 12 bases aligning to TRBD2. The CDR3 totals 16 residues. V lost 5 bases and J lost 2; bases outside the gene matches: 7. Germline-derived CDR1 and CDR2 are MNHEY and SMNVEV (reference sequence). The CDR3, as DNA: TGTGCCAGCAGTCCCCGACTAGCGGGAGTTGCCTACGAGCAGTACTTC. Protein: CASSPRLAGVAYEQYF.

Details on this clonotype: Possible read error: a much larger clone is one base away. The chain is built from TRBV25-1 and TRBJ2-7; D unclear. Trimming removed 7 bases at V and 0 bases at J, with 7 bases between. Per the germline V gene, CDR1 is MGHDK and CDR2 is SYGVNS. The CDR3 is 12 amino acids. The CDR3 reads CASIYSSYEQYF. The CDR3, as DNA: TGTGCCAGCATCTACAGCTCCTACGAGCAGTACTTC.